The clone carrying this T cell receptor beta chain was observed a handful of times. This table comes from immunoSEQ multiplex PCR, and its TCRdb copy is limited to in-frame clones, with some not included. Of some 170,000 clones listed, about 80% are singletons. The data derive from a study of blood T cell repertoires in COVID-19. V lost 0 bases and J lost 12, with 12 bases in between. Germline V gene sequence: CDR1 MGHRA, CDR2 YSYEKL. CDR3 length equals 13 residues. The chain joins TRBV4-1 to TRBJ2-1, with a weak D call TRBD2 (5 bases). The sequenced sample consisted of peripheral blood. This sequence was found in a woman in her 70s with acute or convalescent COVID-19. CDR3 DNA: TGCGCCAGCAGCCAAGACCCACTAGATCGGCAGTTCTTC. This sequence encodes CASSQDPLDRQFF.